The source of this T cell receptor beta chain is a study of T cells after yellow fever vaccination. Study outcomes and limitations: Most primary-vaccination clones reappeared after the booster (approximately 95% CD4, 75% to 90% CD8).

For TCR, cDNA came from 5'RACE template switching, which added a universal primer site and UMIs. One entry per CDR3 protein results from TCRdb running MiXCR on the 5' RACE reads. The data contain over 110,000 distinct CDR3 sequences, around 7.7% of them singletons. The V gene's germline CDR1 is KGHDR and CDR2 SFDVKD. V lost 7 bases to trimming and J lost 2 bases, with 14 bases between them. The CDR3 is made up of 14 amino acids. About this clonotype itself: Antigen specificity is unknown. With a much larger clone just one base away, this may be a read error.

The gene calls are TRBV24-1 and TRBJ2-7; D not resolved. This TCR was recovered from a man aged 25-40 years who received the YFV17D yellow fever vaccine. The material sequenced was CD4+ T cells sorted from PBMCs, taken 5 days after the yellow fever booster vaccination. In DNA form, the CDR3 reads TGTGCCACCAGCCGGGTCGGTCTAACCTACGAGCAGTACTTC. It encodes CATSRVGLTYEQYF.